These 23 T cell receptor beta chains were sequenced from one sample in a study of cytotoxic CD8 clonotypes in ibrutinib-treated CLL. Some clones are missing from TCRdb's copy, which holds only in-frame ones; the method was immunoSEQ multiplex PCR. The sample has over 14,000 clones, roughly 70% seen once. This sample comprised PBMCs, obtained before ibrutinib treatment. These receptors originate from a human donor with chronic lymphocytic leukemia.

By frequency in the sample, this clone is medium-sized. The chain is built from TRBV15 and TRBJ2-7; D possibly corresponds to TRBD1 (5 bases). Trimming stripped 0 bases from V and 9 bases from J, with 9 bases between. From germline, CDR1 is LNHNV and CDR2 YYDKDF (reference sequence). The CDR3 loop spans 12 amino acids. Written as DNA, the CDR3 is TGTGCCACCAGCAGAGATACGACAGCGCAGTACTTC. This gives the protein CATSRDTTAQYF.

V gene TRBV28 combines with J gene TRBJ2-6, with no clear D. Trimming removed 5 bases at V and 5 bases at J, with 19 bases between. The CDR3 sequence is 17 residues long. From germline, CDR1 is MDHEN and CDR2 SYDVKM. The DNA for the CDR3 is TGTGCCAGCAGTCTTGTCGTGACACAAAGTCGGGCCAACGTCCTGACTTTC. Translating gives CASSLVVTQSRANVLTF.

The chain links TRBV11-3 to TRBJ2-1, with D possibly called TRBD1 or TRBD2 (5 bases each). CDR1 and CDR2 from the germline V gene are SGHNT and YENEEA. The CDR3 has 15 residues. V was trimmed by 1 base and J by 0 bases, leaving 7 bases between them. The CDR3 region has the DNA TGTGCCAGCAGCTTAGGGGGGAGCTCCTACAATGAGCAGTTCTTC. Its translation is CASSLGGSSYNEQFF. The complete variable domain, with remaining parts taken from reference TRBV11-3 and TRBJ2-1, reads EAGVVQSPRYKIIEKKQPVAFWCNPISGHNTLYWYLQNLGQGPELLIRYENEEAVDDSQLPKDRFSAERLKGVDSTLKIQPAELGDSAVYLCASSLGGSSYNEQFFGPGTRLTVL.

The J gene is TRBJ1-1, the V gene TRBV5-4; 7 nucleotides match TRBD1. V shed 1 base and J 5 bases; nucleotides not matched to a gene: 8. Germline CDR1 SGHNT, CDR2 YYREEE (reference sequence). The CDR3 spans 15 residues. CDR3 DNA: TGTGCCAGCAGCTTGTTGCCGCAGGGGGGGACTGAAGCTTTCTTT. This translates into CASSLLPQGGTEAFF. The variable domain in full, completed from reference TRBV5-4 and TRBJ1-1, reads ETGVTQSPTHLIKTRGQQVTLRCSSQSGHNTVSWYQQALGQGPQFIFQYYREEENGRGNFPPRFSGLQFPNYSSELNVNALELDDSALYLCASSLLPQGGTEAFFGQGTRLTVV.

V is TRBV28 and J is TRBJ1-5; D is unclear. This CDR3 is 17 amino acids long. Looked up from germline, CDR1 is MDHEN and CDR2 is SYDVKM. V lost 2 bases and J lost 2, with 16 bases in between. The CDR3 coding sequence is TGTGCCAGCAGTTTACTCCTGGGAATCCTGGGCAATCAGCCCCAGCATTTT. It yields the protein CASSLLLGILGNQPQHF.

The CDR3: CASSLTSPETQYF. The CDR3 DNA reads TGCGCCAGCAGTCTCACCTCTCCAGAGACCCAGTACTTC. The gene calls are TRBV23-1 and TRBJ2-5; D gene uncertain. TRBV23-1 is an open reading frame whose function is uncertain. The CDR3 is 13 amino acids. Trimming shortened V by 4 bases and J by 4 bases, and 10 bases separated the two germline ends.

The chain uses TRBV7-2 and TRBJ2-3; maybe TRBD1 (6 bases). The CDR3 has 19 residues. V was shortened by 0 bases and J by 3 bases, with 22 bases between the two germline ends. Germline values: CDR1 SGHTA, CDR2 FQGNSA. The DNA of the CDR3 is TGTGCCAGCAGCTTAGCGGGGAGAACAGGGTGGTCGGTGACAGATACGCAGTATTTT. As protein: CASSLAGRTGWSVTDTQYF.

The chain has TRBV27 and TRBJ1-2, with D perhaps TRBD1 (5 bases). CDR3 length equals 13 residues. The V end was cut by 2 bases, the J end by 8 bases, with 12 bases between. The V gene's germline CDR1 is MNHEY and CDR2 SMNVEV (reference sequence). The DNA for the CDR3 is TGTGCCAGCAGTTTAGGGGCAGGTAGGGGCTACACCTTC. This codes for CASSLGAGRGYTF.

V usage is TRBV5-1 and J usage is TRBJ2-1, with a possible D match to TRBD2 (6 bases). Trimming removed 4 bases from V and 9 bases from J, with 17 bases in between. The CDR3 extends over 14 amino acids. In germline, CDR1 is SGHRS, CDR2 YFSETQ. The CDR3 DNA follows: TGCGCCAGCAGCCTGGGGGGTTTGGGCGGTGAGCAGTTCTTC. It translates to CASSLGGLGGEQFF.

The chain is built from TRBV7-9 and TRBJ2-5, with 9 bases fitting TRBD1. Germline-derived CDR1 and CDR2 are SEHNR and FQNEAQ (reference sequence). This CDR3 is built from 15 residues. The V segment lost 5 bases and the J segment 5 bases; nucleotides outside the gene matches: 9. The CDR3 protein is CASSARQGDPETQYF. CDR3 nucleotides: TGTGCCAGCAGCGCCCGACAGGGGGACCCGGAGACCCAGTACTTC.

The gene calls are TRBV19 and TRBJ2-7, with 7 positions matching TRBD1. V shed 6 bases, J shed 2 bases, and the junction held 16 bases outside the gene matches. Per germline, CDR1 LNHDA and CDR2 SQIVND (reference sequence). This CDR3 is 17 amino acids long. CDR3 sequence (DNA): TGTGCCAGTAGCCAAGGGACCCACAGGGGCCTCCCCTACGAGCAGTACTTC. Translated, it gives CASSQGTHRGLPYEQYF.

V is TRBV11-2 and J is TRBJ1-1; possibly TRBD1 for D (6 bases). CDR1 and CDR2 from the germline V gene are SGHAT and FQNNGV. The CDR3 length is 15 residues. Trimming removed 0 bases from V and 4 bases from J, with 12 bases in between. The CDR3 loop reads CASSLEGRGITEAFF. CDR3 nucleotide sequence: TGTGCCAGCAGCTTAGAGGGCAGGGGTATCACTGAAGCTTTCTTT.

J is TRBJ2-1 and V is TRBV10-3, with 12 bases matching TRBD1. J gave up 9 bases and V 0 bases, and 9 bases lay outside the gene matches. This CDR3 has 17 amino acids. CDR1 and CDR2 (germline): ENHRY, SYGVKD. The CDR3, as DNA: TGTGCCATCAGTGAGTCGTTGTCGGGACAGGGGGCGGCTGAGCAGTTCTTC. Protein: CAISESLSGQGAAEQFF.

The chain couples TRBV7-2 to TRBJ2-3; D is unclear. Deletions cut 5 bases from V and 9 bases from J, with 15 bases between. The CDR3 runs 13 residues. In germline, CDR1 is SGHTA, CDR2 FQGNSA. The DNA for the CDR3 is TGTGCCAGCAGCCCCTCCTCGTCTCGGACGCAGTATTTT. Its protein product is CASSPSSSRTQYF.

The gene calls are TRBV20-1 and TRBJ2-5, with D maybe TRBD2 (6 bases). Germline CDR1 is DFQATT and CDR2 is SNEGSKA (reference sequence). Deletions cut 6 bases from V and 4 bases from J, with 9 bases between. The CDR3 length is 11 residues. CDR3 nucleotides: TGCAGTGCCTGGGGGGTAGAGACCCAGTACTTC. Encoded protein: CSAWGVETQYF.

This sequence joins TRBV6-5 and TRBJ2-7; D is possibly TRBD2 (5 bases). The V gene lost 10 bases and the J gene lost 4 bases, with 14 bases spanning the gap. From germline, CDR1 is MNHEY and CDR2 SVGAGI. This CDR3 has 12 amino acids. CDR3 in DNA: TGTGCCACCGGGCGGGCCACTTACGAGCAGTACTTC. Encoded protein: CATGRATYEQYF.

The chain uses TRBV5-1 and TRBJ1-2; D gene unclear. The CDR3 extends over 13 amino acids. Trimming shortened V by 9 bases and J by 8 bases, and 20 bases separated the two germline ends. Germline CDR1 reads SGHRS; CDR2 reads YFSETQ. The CDR3 sequence: CATRTGWVGGYTF. In nucleotides, the CDR3 is TGCGCCACCAGGACGGGGTGGGTCGGCGGCTACACCTTC.

The rearrangement joins TRBV27 to TRBJ2-3; TRBD2 aligns across 9 bases. The V gene's germline CDR1 is MNHEY and CDR2 SMNVEV (reference sequence). The CDR3 is 16 residues long. The junction had 11 bases not matched to a gene; V was cut back by 6 bases and J by 4 bases. Here the CDR3 reads CASSPGVAGAPDTQYF. CDR3 DNA sequence: TGTGCCAGCAGCCCCGGGGTAGCGGGAGCCCCAGATACGCAGTATTTT.

The chain employs TRBV2 and TRBJ1-2; D gene uncertain. Germline loops: CDR1 SNHLY, CDR2 FYNNEI. There are 14 residues in the CDR3. V lost 3 bases and J 0 bases, leaving 8 bases between the germline ends. In DNA, the CDR3 is TGTGCCAGCAGTGATTGGTCCACTAACTATGGCTACACCTTC. Encoded protein: CASSDWSTNYGYTF.

This clone is labeled as medium-sized. The chain uses TRBV7-9 and TRBJ2-1; 9 bases are a match to TRBD1. Germline V gives CDR1 SEHNR, CDR2 FQNEAQ (reference sequence). The junction had 8 bases not matched to a gene; V was cut back by 5 bases and J by 3 bases. This CDR3 region has 16 residues. This CDR3 is CASSLSPGQGYNEQFF. The DNA for the CDR3 is TGTGCCAGCAGCCTTTCTCCGGGACAGGGCTACAATGAGCAGTTCTTC.

This chain connects TRBV2 to TRBJ2-3, with a tentative D call TRBD1 (6 bases). The V end lost 7 bases, the J end lost 8 bases, and 13 bases lay between the germline ends. CDR3 size: 12 residues. Germline lookup yields CDR1 SNHLY and CDR2 FYNNEI. CDR3 sequence reads: CASTRQVGTQYF. CDR3 nucleotide sequence: TGTGCCAGCACCCGACAGGTTGGTACGCAGTATTTT.

This rearrangement joins TRBV5-5 to TRBJ1-5, with unresolved D. The V gene lost 4 bases and the J gene lost 1 base, with 9 bases spanning the gap. Germline assignment: CDR1 SGHKS and CDR2 YYEKEE (reference sequence). The CDR3 loop spans 14 amino acids. DNA for the CDR3: TGTGCCAGCAGCGTGTGGCAGAGCAATCAGCCCCAGCATTTT. Translating gives CASSVWQSNQPQHF.

This clone has only one observation. This CDR3 is CASTALGYSNQPQHF. The CDR3 bases are TGTGCCAGTACGGCGTTGGGGTATAGCAATCAGCCCCAGCATTTT. The chain uses TRBV19 and TRBJ1-5, with D unclear. From germline, CDR1 is LNHDA and CDR2 SQIVND (reference sequence). CDR3 length equals 15 residues. V was cut by 7 bases and J by 0 bases, with 13 bases left in between.